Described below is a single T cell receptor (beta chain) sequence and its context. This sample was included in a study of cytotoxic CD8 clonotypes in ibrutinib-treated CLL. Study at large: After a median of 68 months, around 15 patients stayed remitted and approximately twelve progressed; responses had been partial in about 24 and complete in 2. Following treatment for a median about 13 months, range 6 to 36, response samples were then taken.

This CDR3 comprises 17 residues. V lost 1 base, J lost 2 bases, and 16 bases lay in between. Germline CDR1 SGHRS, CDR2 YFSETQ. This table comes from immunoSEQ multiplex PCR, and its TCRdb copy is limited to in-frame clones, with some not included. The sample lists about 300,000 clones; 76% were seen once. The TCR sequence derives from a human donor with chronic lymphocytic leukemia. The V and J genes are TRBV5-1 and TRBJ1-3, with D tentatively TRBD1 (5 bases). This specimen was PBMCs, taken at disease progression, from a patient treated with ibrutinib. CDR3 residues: CASSLTFHGGTGNTIYF. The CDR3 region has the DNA TGCGCCAGCAGCTTGACGTTCCACGGGGGAACTGGAAACACCATATATTTT.